The 21 T cell receptor beta chains presented below share a single source sample, sequenced in a study of blood T cells in healthy people across ages. It was with a sample-barcoded 5' primer and a J-beta primer mix that a second PCR of roughly 6 to 12 cycles was run. In TCRdb, the 5' RACE reads were re-called with MiXCR into one record per CDR3 protein. The sample shows roughly 1.4 million distinct CDR3 sequences, approximately 59% of them seen only once. The sample consisted of blood. These receptors were collected from a man aged 18 to 30 in good health.

The table lists this clonotype with a few counts. The chain employs TRBV7-9 and TRBJ1-2; TRBD1 might be the D (5 bases). The CDR3 has 14 residues. V lost 1 base, J lost 1 base, and 7 bases lay in between. Germline assignment: CDR1 SEHNR and CDR2 FQNEAQ (reference sequence). The CDR3: CASSLEGYNYGYTF. DNA of the CDR3: TGTGCCAGCAGCTTAGAGGGGTATAACTATGGCTACACCTTC.

The chain combines TRBV27 with TRBJ1-1; TRBD1 agrees at 10 bases. V lost 7 bases, J lost 6 bases, and 8 bases stayed unmatched. There are 14 residues in the CDR3. Germline assignment: CDR1 MNHEY and CDR2 SMNVEV (reference sequence). CDR3 sequence (DNA): TGTGCCAGCACTCAACGACAGGGGGCTGCTGAAGCTTTCTTT. It translates to CASTQRQGAAEAFF.

The chain combines TRBV3-1 with TRBJ2-5; TRBD1 might be the D (6 bases). From germline, CDR1 is LGHDT and CDR2 YNNKEL (reference sequence). V was cut by 0 bases and J by 4 bases, with 12 bases left in between. The CDR3 totals 15 residues. This chain's CDR3 is CASSQEAQGAETQYF. The CDR3 bases are TGTGCCAGCAGCCAAGAAGCACAGGGAGCAGAGACCCAGTACTTC.

The chain has TRBV7-8 and TRBJ2-6; no definite D call. This CDR3 is built from 16 residues. Germline CDR1 and CDR2: SGHVS and FQNEAQ. Trimming stripped 0 bases from V and 0 bases from J, with 6 bases between. The CDR3 reads CASSLAQYSGANVLTF. The CDR3 bases are TGTGCCAGCAGCTTAGCGCAGTACTCTGGGGCCAACGTCCTGACTTTC.

This chain joins TRBV5-6 and TRBJ2-3; tentatively, D is TRBD1 (6 bases). Per germline, CDR1 SGHDT and CDR2 YYEEEE. V was shortened by 4 bases and J by 4 bases, with 22 bases between the two germline ends. The CDR3 extends over 17 amino acids. The CDR3 spells CASSPTWGRPEADTQYF. For the CDR3, the DNA is TGTGCCAGCAGCCCGACTTGGGGGCGTCCAGAGGCAGATACGCAGTATTTT.

The chain is built from TRBV7-6 and TRBJ2-3, with TRBD2 identical over 9 bases. CDR3 size: 17 residues. The germline V gene encodes CDR1 SGHVS and CDR2 FNYEAQ. J gave up 4 bases and V 4 bases, and 12 bases lay outside the gene matches. CDR3 sequence (DNA): TGTGCCAGCAGCTCAAGTGTGCGGGGGGGCCAGGCAGATACGCAGTATTTT. Protein sequence: CASSSSVRGGQADTQYF.

Notes on this clonotype: A junction end diverges from the germline sequence, so it may reflect a read error. The chain carries TRBV29-1 and TRBJ2-7, with D maybe TRBD1 (6 bases). Germline lookup yields CDR1 SQVTM and CDR2 ANQGSEA. The CDR3 runs 15 residues. The CDR3 sequence: CSAESKDREPYEQYF. CDR3 nucleotides: TGCAGCGCTGAATCCAAGGACAGAGAGCCCTACGAGCAGTACTTC.

This chain connects TRBV7-6 to TRBJ1-5, with D possibly being TRBD1 (5 bases). V was trimmed by 1 base and J by 7 bases, leaving 17 bases between them. The CDR3 sequence is 16 residues long. Germline CDR1 is SGHVS and CDR2 is FNYEAQ. The CDR3 DNA reads as TGTGCCAGCAGCTTAGAGCCAGGGCATGAAAACCAGCCCCAGCATTTT. Encoded protein: CASSLEPGHENQPQHF.

V and J are TRBV28 and TRBJ2-3; 7 nucleotides agree with TRBD1. Germline V gives CDR1 MDHEN, CDR2 SYDVKM. Trimming at V came to 3 bases and at J to 4 bases, leaving 7 bases not matched to a gene. The CDR3 covers 15 residues. CDR3 in amino acids: CASSFWARGPDTQYF. CDR3 DNA sequence: TGTGCCAGCAGTTTTTGGGCTAGGGGGCCAGATACGCAGTATTTT.

J is TRBJ1-4 and V is TRBV4-1; the D gene is possibly TRBD1 (5 bases). Trimming removed 1 base at V and 8 bases at J, with 20 bases between. In germline, CDR1 is MGHRA, CDR2 YSYEKL. The CDR3 runs 17 residues. The CDR3 is CASSQVLVLSGGEKLFF. The CDR3 DNA is TGCGCCAGCAGCCAAGTTCTGGTGCTGAGCGGGGGGGAAAAACTGTTTTTT.

This clonotype was detected a few times. The CDR3 reads CASTRDGVRSYEQYF. The DNA for the CDR3 is TGTGCCAGCACTCGTGACGGGGTTAGGTCCTACGAGCAGTACTTC. V usage is TRBV2 and J usage is TRBJ2-7, with a weak D call TRBD2 (5 bases). Deletions cut 7 bases from V and 1 base from J, with 17 bases between. Per the germline V gene, CDR1 is SNHLY and CDR2 is FYNNEI. The length of the CDR3 is 15 residues.

The CDR3 is CASSQDPGWDGYTF. Here the CDR3 DNA reads TGCGCCAGCAGCCAAGATCCGGGTTGGGATGGCTACACCTTC. The chain couples TRBV4-3 to TRBJ1-2; no reliable D call. Between the trimmed V and J ends, which lost 0 bases and 6 bases, there was a span of 11 bases. CDR3 length: 14 amino acids. Germline V gives CDR1 LGHNA, CDR2 YSLEER.

This clonotype was detected a few times. This rearrangement joins TRBV10-3 to TRBJ2-1; no firm D call. With 2 bases removed from V and 8 bases from J, the gap between germline ends came to 10 bases. CDR1 ENHRY and CDR2 SYGVKD come from the germline V gene. The CDR3 sequence is 13 residues long. For the CDR3, the DNA is TGTGCCATCAGTGAGATTACATGGGATGAGCAGTTCTTC. Its translation is CAISEITWDEQFF.

The V gene is TRBV11-2, the J gene TRBJ2-1; D uncertain. The CDR3 totals 12 residues. The V end lost 5 bases, the J end lost 12 bases, and 14 bases lay between the germline ends. The V gene's germline CDR1 is SGHAT and CDR2 FQNNGV. The chain's CDR3 is CASSLGPLSQFF. The CDR3, as DNA: TGTGCCAGCAGCCTCGGGCCTTTATCGCAGTTCTTC.

This chain uses TRBV7-2 with TRBJ2-3, with D maybe TRBD2 (6 bases). The CDR3 loop spans 14 amino acids. V was clipped by 2 bases and J by 4 bases, with 10 bases between them. Germline V lookup: CDR1 SGHTA, CDR2 FQGNSA. This CDR3 reads CASSLWRESDTQYF. The CDR3 coding sequence is TGTGCCAGCAGCTTATGGCGGGAATCAGATACGCAGTATTTT.

The chain joins TRBV25-1 to TRBJ2-7; D might be TRBD2 (6 bases). Judging by the DNA end, TRBJ2-5 fits better; the J call may be wrong. The CDR3 runs 15 residues. Germline CDR1 is MGHDK and CDR2 is SYGVNS. This CDR3 reads CASSSFQAGRGTQYF. CDR3 in DNA: TGTGCCAGCAGTAGCTTTCAGGCGGGGCGCGGGACCCAGTACTTC.

This chain links TRBV5-6 with TRBJ2-7; 7 positions match TRBD1. This CDR3 contains 18 residues. V was clipped by 3 bases and J by 0 bases; unmatched bases: 15. CDR1 is SGHDT and CDR2 is YYEEEE in the germline V gene. The CDR3 DNA reads as TGTGCCAGCAGCTCCCTATACACAGACAGGGAACTCTCCTACGAGCAGTACTTC. Its protein is CASSSLYTDRELSYEQYF.

J is TRBJ2-3 and V is TRBV21-1; TRBD1 is taken as the D call from the table, unchecked against the DNA. TRBV21-1 is noted as a pseudogene. The CDR3 has 16 amino acids. In DNA form, the CDR3 reads TGTGCCAGCAGCAAAGTGGAACAGGGGTCAAGGGGTACGCAGTATTTT. This codes for CASSKVEQGSRGTQYF.

The chain carries TRBV12-3 or TRBV12-4 and TRBJ1-5, with D maybe TRBD1 (5 bases). CDR3 length equals 13 residues. Trimming took off 5 bases at V and 7 bases at J, with 12 bases between the two ends. CDR3: CASSPQGVQPQHF. The CDR3 nucleotides read TGTGCCAGCAGTCCCCAAGGGGTCCAGCCCCAGCATTTT.

The chain joins TRBV27 to TRBJ2-6; D remains unclear. Germline CDR1 MNHEY, CDR2 SMNVEV (reference sequence). The V end lost 7 bases, the J end lost 2 bases, and 12 bases lay between the germline ends. This CDR3 region has 15 residues. CDR3 protein: CASTEFATGANVLTF. The CDR3 bases are TGTGCCAGCACCGAGTTCGCCACTGGGGCCAACGTCCTGACTTTC.

The chain employs TRBV3-1 and TRBJ1-5; 9 positions agree with TRBD1. This CDR3 has 15 amino acids. Germline CDR1 and CDR2: LGHDT and YNNKEL (reference sequence). The V gene end was trimmed by 0 bases and the J gene end by 5 bases; junction bases not matched to a gene: 2. As DNA, the CDR3 is TGTGCCAGCAGCCAAGATTGGACAGGGGATCAGCCCCAGCATTTT. Its translation: CASSQDWTGDQPQHF.